The sequence of this TCR beta chain was determined in a study of T cells in localized non-small cell lung cancer. CDR1 is SGHDN, CDR2 FVKESK, per germline. V was clipped by 1 base and J by 3 bases, with 1 base between them. The CDR3 loop spans 11 amino acids. The study, taken as a whole, reports: Multi-region tumor sequencing was not done, so intratumor heterogeneity could not be excluded. The highest T cell clonality was in uninvolved adjacent lung, above tumor.

Profiled with immunoSEQ multiplex PCR; TCRdb holds only in-frame clones, not every one. Altogether about 2,500 clones are present, under 40% being singletons, with the ten largest covering around 12%. Details on this clone: Its target is unknown.

The source was lung tumor tissue, collected before any cancer treatment. This receptor was identified in a male donor aged 60 or older with stage I squamous cell lung carcinoma. The rearrangement links TRBV14 to TRBJ2-7; D gene ambiguous. The CDR3 reads CASSQGYEQYF. The DNA of the CDR3 is TGTGCCAGCAGCCAAGGCTACGAGCAGTACTTC.